This T cell receptor (beta chain) derives from a study of cytomegalovirus exposure and HLA in healthy donors. A few counts support this clone. The antigen remains undetermined. Vbeta (60) and Jbeta (13) primers were used in the PCR. Original processing notes: A follow-up analysis tallied 70 million to 80 million unique TCR beta chains, some 9.9 million shared. Produced via immunoSEQ multiplex PCR; TCRdb's table is partial and in-frame only. The V and J calls and clone size come from that table; D and trimming were worked out from the DNA. The sample has about 160,000 clones; 65% to 85% are singletons. Whole-study results and caveats: It is likely that the observed cluster of highly shared sequence variants was a sequencing artifact. The study labeled more than 150 TCR beta chains cytomegalovirus-associated. Most TCR sequences were rare, but some public TCRs occurred in many donors.

The V gene lost 4 bases and the J gene lost 3 bases, with 12 bases spanning the gap. Germline CDR1 is LGHNA and CDR2 is YSLEER. The CDR3 spans 14 residues. The sample taken for sequencing was PBMCs. This clonotype originated in a woman between 45 and 65 years old in good health and CMV-seropositive. This chain uses TRBV4-3 with TRBJ1-1; D gene ambiguous. CDR3 coding DNA: TGCGCCAGCAGCCTACAGTCTTCTGACACTGAAGCTTTCTTT. Protein: CASSLQSSDTEAFF.